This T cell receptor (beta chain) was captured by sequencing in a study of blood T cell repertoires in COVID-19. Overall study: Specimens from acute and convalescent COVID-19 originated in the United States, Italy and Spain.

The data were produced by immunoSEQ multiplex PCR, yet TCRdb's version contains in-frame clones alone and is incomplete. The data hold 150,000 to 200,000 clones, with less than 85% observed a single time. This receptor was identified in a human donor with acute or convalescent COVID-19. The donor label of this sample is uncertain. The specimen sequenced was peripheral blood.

CDR3 region: CASSRDSGTGELFF. In DNA form, the CDR3 reads TGTGCCAGCAGTCGGGACAGCGGCACCGGGGAGCTGTTTTTT. The chain carries TRBV6-2 or TRBV6-3 and TRBJ2-2; 7 nucleotides match TRBD1. Trimming took 5 bases from V and 4 from J; bases not matched to a gene: 4. CDR3 size: 14 residues. Germline V gives CDR1 MNHEY, CDR2 SVGEGT.